This T cell receptor (beta chain) originates from a study of blood T cell repertoires in COVID-19 (dated by TCRdb to 2018 to 2021). About the full investigation: Samples from collaborators originated in the United States, Italy and Spain and spanned both the acute and convalescent phases of COVID-19. The repertoires were made available in a free public database intended to serve as a resource for research on the immune response to SARS-CoV-2. The material from the prospective study consisted of cDNA or gDNA derived from T cells, B-cell-depleted T cells, or PBMCs. A de-identified subject ID, COVID-19 status, age in years and sex were almost always included in the sample metadata. Samples came from the ongoing ImmuneRACE study (first 160 participants) plus 1,254 subjects from 6 global collaborators. Deeply sampled blood TCRbeta repertoires from subjects exposed to, actively infected with, or recovered from COVID-19 were included in the dataset. Where HLA class I and class II types were available, the types were taken from metadata supplied by the sample provider, not from assay-based typing. Results and caveats for the whole study, not just this receptor: How much clinical and demographic metadata was included differed by source and by participant, and the metadata was provided uncurated.

Participants in the prospective study were enrolled through a virtual design, were aged about 18 to 100 years, and lived in 24 United States geographic areas. In the prospective study, cohorts were assigned on the basis of participant-reported clinical history obtained from a screening survey and a study questionnaire. Each participant in the prospective study had whole blood, serum and a nasopharyngeal or oropharyngeal swab collected by mobile phlebotomists. Participants in the prospective study had the option to provide additional blood draws and questionnaires over a roughly two-month period. Blood samples from the prospective study were shipped frozen or at room temperature prior to DNA extraction. TCRbeta CDR3 regions were amplified from genomic DNA using the immunoSEQ Assay, a bias-controlled multiplex PCR. The paper's data handling went like this. The number of nucleated cells in each sample was estimated from the amplification of reference gene primers within the assay. Sequence reads were collapsed and filtered to measure the absolute abundance of every unique TCRbeta CDR3 rearrangement. For each sample, productive Simpson clonality was calculated by taking the square root of Simpson's diversity index across productive rearrangements. Imported from immuneACCESS, the table was reduced by TCRdb to in-frame sequences with V and J called. These copies leave out some clones; in studies compared against another copy, an unresolved V gene accounts for under half, and the cause of the remainder is not known. The DNA gave D and trimming, while V, J and clone size come from that table. The sample data list about 440,000 clones, and 70% to 90% of these were observed just once. The ten top clones hold under 2% of the sample.

In regard to this clone: Its antigen is still unknown. No base quality values were provided; no much bigger clone lies one nucleotide off.

This clonotype was sampled from a woman under 30 with acute COVID-19. What was sequenced was PBMCs or T cells enriched from blood (not recorded which).

The CDR3 loop reads CASRLRTPGAYEQYF. The DNA sequence is given as TGTGCCAGCCGTCTTAGAACCCCAGGCGCCTACGAGCAGTACTTC. The chain was built from TRBV7-2 and TRBJ2-7, with no reliable assignment of the D segment. According to the germline V gene, CDR1 reads SGHTA and CDR2 reads FQGNSA. The V end loses 8 bases and the J end loses 2 bases, and a stretch of 19 bases separates them. Reading from cysteine to phenylalanine, the CDR3 counts 15 amino acids. Only the CDR3 DNA is retained, 45 bases long and in frame from the first base.